This TCR beta chain was observed in a study of blood T cell repertoires in COVID-19. Sequenced by immunoSEQ multiplex PCR; TCRdb stores in-frame clones only, minus some. Of 110,000 to 150,000 clones listed, more than 65% are singletons. The sequence came from a man aged 60 to 75 with acute or convalescent COVID-19. Material for sequencing was peripheral blood.

The CDR3 protein is CAISAGRGRGDNEQFF. The DNA of the CDR3 is TGTGCCATCAGTGCGGGGAGGGGCAGGGGCGACAATGAGCAGTTCTTC. The chain links TRBV10-3 to TRBJ2-1; D possibly corresponds to TRBD2 (7 bases). Trimming took off 4 bases at V and 5 bases at J, with 18 bases between the two ends. Germline V lookup: CDR1 ENHRY, CDR2 SYGVKD. CDR3 size: 16 residues.